This passage covers 17 T cell receptor beta chains from one sample sequenced in a study of technical replicates of blood from a few donors. Assay used: immunoSEQ multiplex PCR; TCRdb lists only in-frame clones, some missing. The sample comprises almost 65,000 clones, around 85% of which are singletons, and around 5.5% rests with the top ten. Input material: PBMCs. The receptors were gathered from a human donor in good health. Some clones in this sample may be carry-over from other donors' samples.

This rearrangement joins TRBV7-8 to TRBJ2-2; D possibly corresponds to TRBD2 (5 bases). The CDR3 has 18 amino acids. V lost 2 bases, J lost 3 bases, and 19 bases lay in between. CDR1 is SGHVS and CDR2 is FQNEAQ in the germline V gene. In DNA form, the CDR3 reads TGTGCCAGCAGCTTATTCGGTTACGGCGGGTCAGACACCGGGGAGCTGTTTTTT. It is translated as CASSLFGYGGSDTGELFF.

CDR3 residues: CASSPTPGKSTDTQYF. The CDR3 DNA reads as TGTGCCAGTAGTCCCACTCCCGGGAAGAGCACAGATACGCAGTATTTT. V usage is TRBV19 and J usage is TRBJ2-3; possible D gene TRBD2, 5 bases. The CDR3 runs to 16 residues. The germline V gene encodes CDR1 LNHDA and CDR2 SQIVND (reference sequence). The V end lost 5 bases, the J end lost 0 bases, and 15 bases lay between the germline ends. Using reference TRBV19 and TRBJ2-3 for the parts outside the CDR3, the full variable domain is DGGITQSPKYLFRKEGQNVTLSCEQNLNHDAMYWYRQDPGQGLRLIYYSQIVNDFQKGDIAEGYSVSREKKESFPLTVTSAQKNPTAFYLCASSPTPGKSTDTQYFGPGTRLTVL.

The rearrangement uses TRBV4-3 and TRBJ1-3; D may be TRBD1 (6 bases). The germline V and J ends were trimmed by 3 bases and 4 bases, with 13 bases remaining between them. Germline loops: CDR1 LGHNA, CDR2 YSLEER. The CDR3 loop spans 15 amino acids. In DNA, the CDR3 is TGCGCCAGCAGCCAGACTGCCGGGACAGGAAACACCATATATTTT. This sequence encodes CASSQTAGTGNTIYF.

The chain links TRBV7-2 to TRBJ2-7; TRBD2 agrees at 12 bases. CDR3 length equals 18 residues. V shed 1 base, J shed 3 bases, and the junction held 10 bases outside the gene matches. Germline CDR1 and CDR2: SGHTA and FQGNSA. The CDR3 here is CASSLGWASGRGNYEQYF. DNA of the CDR3: TGTGCCAGCAGCTTAGGGTGGGCTAGCGGGAGGGGAAACTACGAGCAGTACTTC. Supplemented by reference TRBV7-2 and TRBJ2-7, the full variable domain reads GAGVSQSPSNKVTEKGKDVELRCDPISGHTALYWYRQSLGQGLEFLIYFQGNSAPDKSGLPSDRFSAERTGGSVSTLTIQRTQQEDSAVYLCASSLGWASGRGNYEQYFGPGTRLTVT.

The chain has TRBV7-2 and TRBJ1-2; TRBD1 matches at 8 bases. Germline-derived CDR1 and CDR2 are SGHTA and FQGNSA. The CDR3 extends over 13 amino acids. V shed 4 bases, J shed 5 bases, and the junction held 3 bases outside the gene matches. The CDR3 sequence: CASSSGQGYGYTF. For the CDR3, the DNA is TGTGCCAGCAGCTCCGGACAGGGATATGGCTACACCTTC.

This chain joins TRBV20-1 and TRBJ2-7; D is perhaps TRBD2 (5 bases). Trimming took 2 bases from V and 4 from J, leaving 6 bases between them. The CDR3 extends over 11 amino acids. Germline loops: CDR1 DFQATT, CDR2 SNEGSKA (reference sequence). In DNA form, the CDR3 reads TGCAGTGCTAGACGGGGTTACGAGCAGTACTTC. Protein: CSARRGYEQYF.

The J gene is TRBJ2-1, the V gene TRBV4-3; D not resolved. V lost 0 bases to trimming and J lost 9 bases, with 6 bases between them. Germline V gene data show CDR1 as LGHNA and CDR2 as YSLEER. There are 12 residues in the CDR3. Written as DNA, the CDR3 is TGCGCCAGCAGCCAAGATATGGCTGAGCAGTTCTTC. It is translated as CASSQDMAEQFF.

The sample holds one count of this clone. This chain links TRBV6-5 with TRBJ2-1; D is unclear. Germline assignment: CDR1 MNHEY and CDR2 SVGAGI. Trimming left V 5 bases short and J 11 bases short, with 16 bases between. The CDR3 has 13 amino acids. In DNA, the CDR3 is TGTGCCAGCAGTGCCAGAACTACCGAAAAGCAGTTCTTC. This gives the protein CASSARTTEKQFF.

V usage is TRBV4-1 and J usage is TRBJ1-5; 9 bases match TRBD1. Losses at the gene ends were 1 base for V and 5 bases for J; bases not matched to a gene: 3. This CDR3 spans 15 amino acids. Germline CDR1 and CDR2: MGHRA and YSYEKL. The CDR3 here is CASSQGRDRDQPQHF. CDR3 DNA sequence: TGCGCCAGCAGCCAAGGCCGGGACAGGGATCAGCCCCAGCATTTT.

This chain connects TRBV2 to TRBJ1-6; D is uncertain. This CDR3 spans 16 amino acids. From germline, CDR1 is SNHLY and CDR2 FYNNEI. Trimming stripped 4 bases from V and 0 bases from J, with 10 bases between. The CDR3 DNA reads as TGTGCCAGCAGTGCCGAGGCTGGCTCCTATAATTCACCCCTCCACTTT. Its protein product is CASSAEAGSYNSPLHF.

The V and J genes are TRBV5-5 and TRBJ2-7; 10 bases fit TRBD1. Germline CDR1 reads SGHKS; CDR2 reads YYEKEE (reference sequence). V trimming: 4 bases; J trimming: 2 bases; junction bases outside the gene matches: 6. The CDR3 has 15 residues. The CDR3 reads CASSREGQGPYEQYF. CDR3 sequence (DNA): TGTGCCAGCAGCCGGGAGGGACAGGGGCCCTACGAGCAGTACTTC.

The gene calls are TRBV10-3 and TRBJ1-1; D call uncertain. The CDR3 runs 14 residues. The V gene's germline CDR1 is ENHRY and CDR2 SYGVKD. V dropped 2 bases and J dropped 4 bases, with 11 bases sitting between them. The CDR3, as DNA: TGTGCCATCAGTGAGATCAGGATAAGCACTGAAGCTTTCTTT. Amino acid sequence: CAISEIRISTEAFF.

The chain carries TRBV6-1 and TRBJ2-7, with 8 bases aligning to TRBD1. The CDR3 is 15 amino acids. Germline V gene lookup returns CDR1 MNHNS and CDR2 SASEGT. With 0 bases clipped from V and 5 bases from J, the junction kept 6 bases outside the gene matches. In nucleotides, the CDR3 is TGTGCCAGCAGTGAAGCCGAACCGACAGGGGACGAGCAGTACTTC. Its translation is CASSEAEPTGDEQYF.

The chain carries TRBV15 and TRBJ2-7, with D possibly being TRBD1 (6 bases). Germline assignment: CDR1 LNHNV and CDR2 YYDKDF (reference sequence). V was clipped by 5 bases and J by 2 bases, with 13 bases between them. This CDR3 contains 14 residues. DNA of the CDR3: TGTGCCACCAGCGTACAGGGTTCTCCCTACGAGCAGTACTTC. This sequence encodes CATSVQGSPYEQYF.

On this clone: At one end, the junction sequence differs from germline, possibly due to a read error. V gene TRBV23-1 combines with J gene TRBJ2-7; TRBD2 agrees at 8 bases. TRBV23-1 is flagged as an ORF with uncertain function. The CDR3 is made up of 12 amino acids. CDR3 bases: TGCGCCAGCAGTTTACCCACTAGCGGAGCCTCCTTC. Translation: CASSLPTSGASF.

The chain couples TRBV2 to TRBJ2-1; D remains ambiguous. Deletions cut 6 bases from V and 5 bases from J, with 5 bases between. Per germline, CDR1 SNHLY and CDR2 FYNNEI. The CDR3 is 11 amino acids. CDR3 loop: CASRRNNEQFF. The DNA for the CDR3 is TGTGCCAGCAGGAGGAACAATGAGCAGTTCTTC.

The genes are TRBV10-3 and TRBJ2-7; maybe TRBD2 (6 bases). CDR3 length: 14 residues. Trimming shortened V by 4 bases and J by 0 bases, and 10 bases separated the two germline ends. Germline-derived CDR1 and CDR2 are ENHRY and SYGVKD. The CDR3 region has the DNA TGTGCCATCAGTGCCCTGACTAGCTCCTACGAGCAGTACTTC. Its translation is CAISALTSSYEQYF.